The 16 T cell receptor beta chains below come from one sample, sequenced in a study of blood T cell repertoires in COVID-19. TCRdb keeps only in-frame clones here, not all; method: immunoSEQ multiplex PCR. The sample has 46,000 or so clones, 70% to 90% seen once. Sequencing was carried out using peripheral blood. These TCRs come from an elderly woman with COVID-19, enrolled during active disease.

The V call is TRBV19, the J call TRBJ1-5, with 7 bases identical to TRBD1. Germline loops: CDR1 LNHDA, CDR2 SQIVND (reference sequence). The V segment lost 6 bases and the J segment 2 bases; nucleotides outside the gene matches: 7. The CDR3 has 15 amino acids. The CDR3 is CASSRGQGGNQPQHF. CDR3 DNA sequence: TGTGCCAGTAGCCGGGGGCAGGGGGGCAATCAGCCCCAGCATTTT.

In nucleotides, the CDR3 is TGTGCCAGTACTCGTAGCGTCTCTGGGGCCAACGTCCTGACTTTC. It codes for CASTRSVSGANVLTF. This chain connects TRBV19 to TRBJ2-6; D is perhaps TRBD2 (5 bases). The germline V gene has CDR1 LNHDA and CDR2 SQIVND (reference sequence). The V end was cut by 7 bases, the J end by 0 bases, with 10 bases between. This CDR3 is built from 15 residues.

This clone was seen repeatedly, ten times or more. The chain is built from TRBV21-1 and TRBJ1-5; the D call in the table, TRBD1, was not verified against the DNA. TRBV21-1 is a pseudogene segment. The CDR3 totals 18 residues. The CDR3 DNA is TGTGCCAGCAGCAAAGATCGGGTTCGCGGGACAGTCAATCAGCCCCAGCATTTT. It specifies CASSKDRVRGTVNQPQHF.

This chain uses TRBV12-3 or TRBV12-4 with TRBJ1-5; D is perhaps TRBD1 (5 bases). The CDR3 length is 12 residues. Deletions cut 7 bases from V and 3 bases from J, with 7 bases between. The CDR3 spells CASKGHNQPQHF. The DNA of the CDR3 is TGTGCCAGCAAGGGGCACAATCAGCCCCAGCATTTT.

V usage is TRBV28 and J usage is TRBJ1-4, with 7 bases identical to TRBD1. This CDR3 has 16 residues. Trimming cost V 3 bases and J 0 bases; bases outside gene matches: 4. CDR1 is MDHEN and CDR2 is SYDVKM in the germline V gene. The CDR3 nucleotides read TGTGCCAGCAGTTTCCCAGGACAGGCAACTAATGAAAAACTGTTTTTT. It is translated as CASSFPGQATNEKLFF.

The CDR3 spells CASSQETGAGTYF. The CDR3 region has the DNA TGTGCCAGCAGTCAGGAGACAGGGGCCGGGACGTACTTC. This chain joins TRBV11-2 and TRBJ2-4; 8 bases line up with TRBD1. The germline gives CDR1 SGHAT, CDR2 FQNNGV. The V and J ends lost 6 bases and 15 bases, in that order; junction bases with no gene match: 13. This CDR3 is 13 amino acids long. The variable domain in full, completed from reference TRBV11-2 and TRBJ2-4, reads EAGVAQSPRYKIIEKRQSVAFWCNPISGHATLYWYQQILGQGPKLLIQFQNNGVVDDSQLPKDRFSAERLKGVDSTLKIQPAKLEDSAVYLCASSQETGAGTYFGAGTRLSVL.

This sequence joins TRBV28 and TRBJ2-7, with D maybe TRBD1 (5 bases). Trimming left V 8 bases short and J 0 bases short, with 11 bases between. Germline values: CDR1 MDHEN, CDR2 SYDVKM. The CDR3 consists of 13 residues. In DNA, the CDR3 is TGTGCCAGCCTCCGGACACACTCCTACGAGCAGTACTTC. Residues: CASLRTHSYEQYF.

This clone was seen a few times. The chain combines TRBV6-4 with TRBJ1-5, with 7 bases lining up with TRBD1. The CDR3 totals 18 residues. V shed 0 bases, J shed 0 bases, and the junction held 8 bases outside the gene matches. Germline CDR1 is MRHNA and CDR2 is SNTAGT. The DNA of the CDR3 is TGTGCCAGCAGTGACTCCGGGGAGGACAGGAGTAGCAATCAGCCCCAGCATTTT. Protein: CASSDSGEDRSSNQPQHF.

The V and J genes are TRBV7-2 and TRBJ2-1; TRBD2 agrees at 7 bases. Germline V gene lookup returns CDR1 SGHTA and CDR2 FQGNSA. The CDR3 contains 14 residues. V shed 6 bases, J shed 9 bases, and the junction held 11 bases outside the gene matches. The CDR3 DNA is TGTGCCAGCAGAGCCGCGGGAGCGCTACCTGAGCAGTTCTTC. Translated, it gives CASRAAGALPEQFF.

The chain joins TRBV28 to TRBJ1-6; D gene unclear. The CDR3 runs to 14 residues. Germline CDR1 reads MDHEN; CDR2 reads SYDVKM. Trimming took off 8 bases at V and 8 bases at J, with 16 bases between the two ends. The CDR3 DNA reads TGTGCCAGCTCGAGGTCCCTTAGTGATTCACCCCTCCACTTT. It is translated as CASSRSLSDSPLHF.

V gene TRBV5-6 combines with J gene TRBJ2-7, with D unresolved. The CDR3 length is 12 residues. Per the germline V gene, CDR1 is SGHDT and CDR2 is YYEEEE. The ends were cut back, 0 bases at V and 3 bases at J, with 4 bases in the middle. Written as DNA, the CDR3 is TGTGCCAGCAGCTTGGCCCACTACGAGCAGTACTTC. Protein sequence: CASSLAHYEQYF.

The chain has TRBV7-8 and TRBJ2-2; 8 bases match TRBD1. Germline values: CDR1 SGHVS, CDR2 FQNEAQ. The CDR3 spans 14 residues. The V and J ends lost 6 bases and 5 bases, in that order; junction bases with no gene match: 5. Here the CDR3 DNA reads TGTGCCAGCAGAACCAGGACAGGGACCGGGGAGCTGTTTTTT. Protein sequence: CASRTRTGTGELFF.

This clone was observed once. The J gene is TRBJ2-1, the V gene TRBV7-2; D is perhaps TRBD2 (6 bases). The germline CDR1 and CDR2 sequences are SGHTA and FQGNSA. The CDR3 runs to 13 residues. V was trimmed by 3 bases and J by 3 bases, leaving 6 bases between them. CDR3 region: CASSFGGYNEQFF. As DNA, the CDR3 is TGTGCCAGCAGCTTCGGGGGCTACAATGAGCAGTTCTTC.

This chain links TRBV3-1 (or the pseudogene TRBV3-2) with TRBJ2-7; D is uncertain. The CDR3 is made up of 12 amino acids. The V and J ends lost 3 bases and 6 bases respectively, with 9 bases between them. CDR1 is LGHDT and CDR2 is YNNKEL in the germline V gene (reference sequence). The CDR3: CASSHSPSEQYF. Here the CDR3 DNA reads TGTGCCAGCAGCCACTCCCCCTCCGAGCAGTACTTC.

The chain recombines TRBV18 with TRBJ2-7; 10 nucleotides align to TRBD1. J was trimmed by 6 bases and V by 2 bases; bases with no gene match: 4. This CDR3 has 14 residues. Per the germline V gene, CDR1 is KGHSH and CDR2 is LQKENI. The CDR3 coding sequence is TGTGCCAGCTCACCAAACCGGGACAGGGGCGAGCAGTACTTC. Its protein is CASSPNRDRGEQYF.

The sample holds one count of this clone. The J gene is TRBJ1-5, the V gene TRBV6-4; 7 nucleotides match TRBD1. V gave up 4 bases and J gave up 1 base; unmatched junction bases: 7. Germline V CDR1 and CDR2: MRHNA, SNTAGT. The CDR3 runs 16 residues. Here the CDR3 reads CASSGRDRMSNQPQHF. DNA of the CDR3: TGTGCCAGCAGTGGCCGGGACAGAATGAGCAATCAGCCCCAGCATTTT.